This T cell receptor (beta chain) was profiled in a study of blood T cell repertoires in COVID-19. Assay: immunoSEQ multiplex PCR; the TCRdb copy retains only in-frame clones and omits some. This sample has under 200,000 clones, with over 65% found just once. Germline CDR1 SGHDN, CDR2 FVKESK. The CDR3 contains 14 residues. V was pared by 1 base and J by 1 base, with 4 bases between. This TCR came from a woman aged 45 to 65 who had recovered from COVID-19. The chain joins TRBV14 to TRBJ2-2; D is unclear. The sample comprised PBMCs or T cells enriched from blood (not recorded which). CDR3 residues: CASSQGLNTGELFF. CDR3 DNA: TGTGCCAGCAGCCAAGGACTGAACACCGGGGAGCTGTTTTTT.